Given below is one TCR beta chain in context. Its antigen is not known. The germline CDR1 and CDR2 sequences are SGHVS and FQNEAQ. This CDR3 comprises 16 residues. Between the trimmed V and J ends, which lost 0 bases and 0 bases, there was a span of 10 bases. The sample comes from a study of T cell responses to AZD1222 COVID-19 vaccine. Whole-study context: Both about-4-week and about-12-week second-dose recipients were combined.

Findings and limits, study-wide: Donors, mostly white British, included more females; clonal diversity was possibly underestimated. Samples come after the peak T cell response, not at day 14. Spike was spanned by vaccine-associated CD4 TCRs, with dominance at 160-218 and 743-854.

Here immunoSEQ multiplex PCR was the method, and the copy in TCRdb shows in-frame clones only, minus some. This table holds about 150,000 clones, around nine tenths found once. The sequenced sample was peripheral blood, obtained on day 0 of AZD1222 vaccination. This chain connects TRBV7-8 to TRBJ2-3, with TRBD1 as a possible D gene (5 bases). This sequence originates from an adult in good health. CDR3 in DNA: TGTGCCAGCAGCTTAGCGGGGCCAGTAAGCACAGATACGCAGTATTTT. As protein: CASSLAGPVSTDTQYF.